The present T cell receptor (beta chain) was sequenced within a study of blood T cell repertoires in COVID-19. For the study at large: Both acute and convalescent COVID-19 samples were obtained from the United States, Italy and Spain. Sources were T cells, B-cell-depleted T cells, or PBMCs; the material itself was cDNA or gDNA.

Authors' analysis steps: Quantification of nucleated cells was approximated via reference gene primer amplification. TCRdb's table, derived via immunoSEQ multiplex PCR, lists solely in-frame clones and lacks some. The V and J calls and clone size were taken over from that table, and D and trimming were inferred from the DNA. Among about 250,000 clones, 65% to 85% were seen once, and the ten largest hold 4.5% to 6.5%. Germline values: CDR1 KGHSH, CDR2 LQKENI. The CDR3 runs to 14 residues. Trimming stripped 5 bases from V and 1 base from J, with 12 bases between. Specimen: peripheral blood. The chain joins TRBV18 to TRBJ2-7; a weak D match, TRBD2 (6 bases). The source is a man of 80 years or more with acute or convalescent COVID-19. CDR3 loop: CASSWDSLSYEQYF. The CDR3 nucleotides are TGTGCCAGCTCATGGGACTCCCTTTCCTACGAGCAGTACTTC.